Listed below are T cell receptor beta chains from one sample, sequenced in a study of blood T cell repertoires in COVID-19. Measured with immunoSEQ multiplex PCR; TCRdb has only the in-frame clones, and not every one. The sample has around 230,000 clones, roughly 88% seen once. The specimen was peripheral blood. The receptor source for this set is a man aged 30 to 45 who had recovered from COVID-19. CDR3s include the opening cysteine and the closing phenylalanine or tryptophan. The D gene is left open where the match is weak. Part of the rows lack a size; the others show once, few, many or a class for expanded clones.

TRBV7-9,-,TRBJ1-6,-,TGTGCCAGCAGCTTAGCTGGTTCCCCGGACAAACCCCACTTT,CASSLAGSPDKPHF
TRBV29-1,-,TRBJ2-2,TRBD2,TGCAGCGTTGGACCTAGCGGGGCCTACACCGGGGAGCTGTTTTTT,CSVGPSGAYTGELFF
TRBV10-2,-,TRBJ2-5,TRBD2,TGCGCCAGCAGGCAACTAGCGGGGGAAGAGACCCAGTACTTC,CASRQLAGEETQYF
TRBV7-9,-,TRBJ2-7,-,TGTGCCAGCAGCTTAGGGTATCCCGCAGGTTACGAGCAGTACTTC,CASSLGYPAGYEQYF
TRBV5-1,few,TRBJ2-2,-,TGCGCCAGCAGCCCTGATGGGCCCCAACGCGGGGAGCTGTTTTTT,CASSPDGPQRGELFF
TRBV30,-,TRBJ2-3,-,TGTGCCTGGAATGCGGGGGCCCGTAGCACAGATACGCAGTATTTT,CAWNAGARSTDTQYF
TRBV7-9,-,TRBJ1-1,-,TGTGCCAGCAGCACGCAGGGCACCCTTAACACTGAAGCTTTCTTT,CASSTQGTLNTEAFF
TRBV6-5,few,TRBJ1-5,TRBD1,TGTGCCAGCAGTTACTCTTGGGACAGGGGTCAGCCCCAGCATTTT,CASSYSWDRGQPQHF
TRBV7-6,-,TRBJ1-6,TRBD1,TGTGCCAGCAGCAACCGACAGGGCGATAATTCACCCCTCCACTTT,CASSNRQGDNSPLHF
TRBV15,-,TRBJ2-1,TRBD2,TGTGCCACCAGCGCCTCAGCGGGGGGCCTCTACAATGAGCAGTTCTTC,CATSASAGGLYNEQFF
TRBV6-4,-,TRBJ2-1,-,TGTGCCAGCAGTGATCCGGGGGTGACCAAGCAGTTCTTC,CASSDPGVTKQFF
TRBV12-3/TRBV12-4,-,TRBJ2-2,-,TGTGCCAGCAGTTTAGTCAGGGACGGGGAGCTGTTTTTT,CASSLVRDGELFF
TRBV3-1/TRBV3-2,once,TRBJ2-7,TRBD1,TGTGCCAGCAGCCAGGTACAGGGGCCACGGAGAATTTACGAGCAGTACTTC,CASSQVQGPRRIYEQYF
TRBV10-3,once,TRBJ2-3,-,TGTGCCCTCTCCGGGGAAGCAGATACGCAGTATTTT,CALSGEADTQYF
TRBV7-2,few,TRBJ2-3,-,TGTGCCAGCAGCTTATGCGTCGACGGACTGAATTGTCCAGATACGCAGTATTTT,CASSLCVDGLNCPDTQYF
TRBV4-3,-,TRBJ2-1,-,TGCGCCAGCAGCCAAGATAGAACAGGCTACAATGAGCAGTTCTTC,CASSQDRTGYNEQFF
TRBV19,-,TRBJ1-2,TRBD1,TGTGCCAGTAGGATACAGGGGGCCTATGGCTACACCTTC,CASRIQGAYGYTF
TRBV4-2,once,TRBJ1-1,-,TGTGCCAGCAGCCATACAGGGAACACTGAAGCTTTCTTT,CASSHTGNTEAFF
TRBV4-2,-,TRBJ1-1,TRBD1,TGTGCCAGCAGTCGACAGGGGGTGATGAACACTGAAGCTTTCTTT,CASSRQGVMNTEAFF
TRBV5-1,-,TRBJ1-2,TRBD1,TGCGCCAGCAGCTTCGGACAGGGGACTAACTATGGCTACACCTTC,CASSFGQGTNYGYTF
TRBV21-1,-,TRBJ1-1,-,TGTGCCAGCAGCTCATCCGGACAAAGGACTGAAGCTTTCTTT,CASSSSGQRTEAFF
TRBV7-9,-,TRBJ2-7,TRBD2,TGTGCCAGCAGCTCAACCTCCGGGACTACCTACGAGCAGTACTTC,CASSSTSGTTYEQYF
TRBV9,-,TRBJ1-2,TRBD1,TGTGCCAGCCAACCAGGGACAGGGGGATGGGGTGGCTACACCTTC,CASQPGTGGWGGYTF